This T cell receptor (beta chain) was identified during a study of blood T cell repertoires in COVID-19. The V gene end was trimmed by 4 bases and the J gene end by 1 base; junction bases not matched to a gene: 1. The germline gives CDR1 WSHSY, CDR2 SAAADI. The CDR3 has 13 residues. Seattle patients were enrolled while actively infected and followed longitudinally. The repertoire was sequenced with immunoSEQ multiplex PCR; TCRdb's copy has only in-frame clones and lacks some. The sample lists under 550,000 clones, 70% to 90% occurring once. This rearrangement joins TRBV10-2 to TRBJ2-7; TRBD1 agrees at 7 bases. Sequencing input: peripheral blood. This TCR was recovered from a man younger than 35 with COVID-19, enrolled during active disease. CDR3 DNA: TGCGCCAGCAGTGGGGACAGTTCCTACGAGCAGTACTTC. Translation gives CASSGDSSYEQYF.